Included here is one TCR beta chain sequence, with context. No antigen is known for it. The data belong to a study of cytomegalovirus exposure and HLA in healthy donors. Study results and caveats: Reports indicated that the classifier achieved high specificity and sensitivity in diagnosing cytomegalovirus status.

This CDR3 spans 15 amino acids. V trimming: 4 bases; J trimming: 4 bases; junction bases outside the gene matches: 5. Per the germline V gene, CDR1 is LGHNA and CDR2 is YSLEER. Vbeta (60) and Jbeta (13) primers were used in the PCR. The table came from immunoSEQ multiplex PCR; TCRdb's copy has only in-frame clones and leaves some out. The sample holds 70,000 or so clones. The clonotype comes from a female donor in good health and CMV-seropositive. The gene calls are TRBV4-3 and TRBJ2-5; 11 bases agree with TRBD2. Sequencing was performed on PBMCs. DNA for the CDR3: TGCGCCAGCAGCCCCACGCTAGCGGGAGGAGAGACCCAGTACTTC. This translates into CASSPTLAGGETQYF.